This entry lists 28 T cell receptor beta chains sequenced from one sample in a study of blood T cell repertoires in COVID-19 (dated by TCRdb to the early 2020s). Library preparation employed the immunoSEQ multiplex PCR assay. TCRdb limited this immuneACCESS table to in-frame rearrangements with V and J called. A share of clones is missing; checked studies link under half to unresolved V genes, and the rest is unexplained. This sample gives about 130,000 clones in total; under 95% of them show up just once. 4.6% of the sample is held by the ten biggest clonotypes. Sequenced sample: peripheral blood. These TCRs come from a man between 60 and 75 years old with COVID-19, enrolled during active disease.

The chain carries TRBV15 and TRBJ1-5; D perhaps matches TRBD1 (5 bases). CDR1 is LNHNV and CDR2 is YYDKDF in the germline V gene (reference sequence). The CDR3 loop spans 15 amino acids. Trimming took off 2 bases at V and 2 bases at J, with 10 bases between the two ends. The CDR3 DNA is TGTGCCACCAGCAGACAGGTACAGGGCAATCAGCCCCAGCATTTT. The encoded protein is CATSRQVQGNQPQHF.

The rearrangement joins TRBV2 to TRBJ1-5, with D uncertain. The CDR3 is 12 residues long. Germline V gene data show CDR1 as SNHLY and CDR2 as FYNNEI. The V end was cut by 6 bases, the J end by 4 bases, with 7 bases between. CDR3 sequence reads: CASRTENQPQHF. CDR3 bases: TGTGCCAGCAGAACAGAGAATCAGCCCCAGCATTTT.

The V call is TRBV2, the J call TRBJ1-5; the D is unclear. The germline gives CDR1 SNHLY, CDR2 FYNNEI. The CDR3 is 17 residues long. Trimming left V 5 bases short and J 0 bases short, with 17 bases between. As DNA, the CDR3 is TGTGCCAGCAGTAGTCAGGTTCGACGGGGTAGCAATCAGCCCCAGCATTTT. Translating gives CASSSQVRRGSNQPQHF.

The chain recombines TRBV21-1 with TRBJ2-1; the table's D call, TRBD1, was not checked against the DNA. TRBV21-1 is deemed a pseudogene. This CDR3 is 16 amino acids long. Here the CDR3 reads CASSKRGRGSYNEQFF. CDR3 sequence (DNA): TGTGCCAGCAGCAAAAGGGGCAGGGGCTCCTACAATGAGCAGTTCTTC.

The chain links TRBV10-1 to TRBJ2-1; possible D gene TRBD2, 6 bases. Trimming took 2 bases from V and 5 from J, leaving 16 bases between them. The CDR3 sequence is 16 residues long. From germline, CDR1 is WNHNN and CDR2 SYGVQD (reference sequence). CDR3 DNA sequence: TGCGCCAGCAGTGAGCGGGTGACTAGTCTACACAATGAGCAGTTCTTC. It specifies CASSERVTSLHNEQFF.

The chain recombines TRBV18 with TRBJ2-5; 14 nucleotides align to TRBD2. The V gene end was trimmed by 6 bases and the J gene end by 4 bases; junction bases not matched to a gene: 7. This CDR3 is 16 amino acids long. Germline V lookup: CDR1 KGHSH, CDR2 LQKENI. For the CDR3, the DNA is TGTGCCAGCTCGCCGGGACTAGCGGGAGTTGGAGAGACCCAGTACTTC. Translation: CASSPGLAGVGETQYF.

V is TRBV10-3 and J is TRBJ1-1; no definite D call. The ends were cut back, 5 bases at V and 2 bases at J, with 9 bases in the middle. Germline values: CDR1 ENHRY, CDR2 SYGVKD. The CDR3 length is 13 residues. In nucleotides, the CDR3 is TGTGCCATCAGTTTCTCCAGTAACACTGAAGCTTTCTTT. It yields the protein CAISFSSNTEAFF.

The CDR3: CASSDEGSNEQFF. CDR3 nucleotides: TGTGCCAGCAGTGACGAGGGCTCCAATGAGCAGTTCTTC. The rearrangement uses TRBV6-4 and TRBJ2-1; D might be TRBD2 (5 bases). The CDR3 runs 13 residues. In germline, CDR1 is MRHNA, CDR2 SNTAGT. V dropped 2 bases and J dropped 6 bases, with 8 bases sitting between them.

The chain couples TRBV4-1 to TRBJ2-2, with TRBD2 identical over 12 bases. The V gene end was trimmed by 4 bases and the J gene end by 5 bases; junction bases not matched to a gene: 5. Germline loops: CDR1 MGHRA, CDR2 YSYEKL. The CDR3 has 16 residues. The CDR3 here is CASSLLGLAGTGELFF. CDR3 bases: TGCGCCAGCAGCCTCCTAGGACTAGCGGGAACCGGGGAGCTGTTTTTT.

This chain joins TRBV30 and TRBJ1-3; D call uncertain. The length of the CDR3 is 14 residues. V was trimmed by 3 bases and J by 2 bases, leaving 11 bases between them. The V gene's germline CDR1 is GTSNPN and CDR2 SVGIG (reference sequence). The CDR3, as DNA: TGTGCCTGGAGCGCCCGGGGAACTGGAAACACCATATATTTT. Translation: CAWSARGTGNTIYF.

This chain uses TRBV4-1 with TRBJ2-1, with D maybe TRBD2 (6 bases). CDR1 and CDR2 from the germline V gene are MGHRA and YSYEKL. Trimming cost V 0 bases and J 1 base, with 16 bases left between them. There are 18 residues in the CDR3. The CDR3 loop is CASSQEGSGLPSYNEQFF. The DNA for the CDR3 is TGCGCCAGCAGCCAAGAGGGTTCTGGACTACCTTCCTACAATGAGCAGTTCTTC.

This clone came up once. The gene calls are TRBV19 and TRBJ2-3; perhaps TRBD1 as D (6 bases). This CDR3 has 12 amino acids. V gave up 7 bases and J gave up 4 bases, with 9 bases separating them. Germline V CDR1 and CDR2: LNHDA, SQIVND (reference sequence). CDR3: CASTGDSDTQYF. DNA of the CDR3: TGTGCCAGTACAGGGGATTCAGATACGCAGTATTTT.

The J gene is TRBJ2-7, the V gene TRBV11-3; maybe TRBD1 (6 bases). With 4 bases removed from V and 0 bases from J, the gap between germline ends came to 10 bases. Germline V gives CDR1 SGHNT, CDR2 YENEEA. The CDR3 is made up of 14 amino acids. The DNA for the CDR3 is TGTGCCAGCAGCTCCCGGGACACCTCCTACGAGCAGTACTTC. Encoded protein: CASSSRDTSYEQYF.

The J gene is TRBJ1-1, the V gene TRBV6-5; 8 nucleotides align to TRBD1. The CDR3 is made up of 14 amino acids. Looked up from germline, CDR1 is MNHEY and CDR2 is SVGAGI. Germline trimming cut 5 bases from V and 5 bases from J; bases unmatched to any gene: 7. CDR3 sequence (DNA): TGTGCCAGCAGTAGGGGGACAGGAGCTACTGAAGCTTTCTTT. Translated, it gives CASSRGTGATEAFF.

In DNA, the CDR3 is TGTGCCAGTAGTACTAGCGGGAGGGGGGAGACCCAGTACTTC. Its translation: CASSTSGRGETQYF. V usage is TRBV19 and J usage is TRBJ2-5; 12 positions match TRBD2. This CDR3 has 14 residues. The V gene end was trimmed by 4 bases and the J gene end by 5 bases; junction bases not matched to a gene: 2. The germline V gene has CDR1 LNHDA and CDR2 SQIVND (reference sequence).

This rearrangement joins TRBV9 to TRBJ1-1; unclear D gene. CDR1 and CDR2 from the germline V gene are SGDLS and YYNGEE. CDR3 size: 15 residues. V gave up 1 base and J gave up 1 base, with 11 bases separating them. The CDR3 protein is CASSVNPGSNTEAFF. The CDR3 DNA reads as TGTGCCAGCAGCGTAAACCCGGGTTCGAACACTGAAGCTTTCTTT.

The V gene is TRBV3-1 (or the pseudogene TRBV3-2), the J gene TRBJ2-1, with TRBD2 matching over 7 bases. The CDR3 loop spans 19 amino acids. The V and J ends lost 1 base and 1 base, in that order; junction bases with no gene match: 13. Germline assignment: CDR1 LGHDT and CDR2 YNNKEL (reference sequence). CDR3 amino acids: CASSQVTTSEYRSYNEQFF. In nucleotides, the CDR3 is TGTGCCAGCAGCCAAGTTACAACTAGCGAGTATAGGTCCTACAATGAGCAGTTCTTC.

The rearrangement uses TRBV10-2 and TRBJ1-2; 8 bases fit TRBD1. J gave up 8 bases and V 6 bases, and 8 bases lay outside the gene matches. CDR3 length: 13 amino acids. CDR1 is WSHSY, CDR2 SAAADI, per germline. CDR3 amino acids: CASSPQDRAGYTF. Here the CDR3 DNA reads TGCGCCAGCAGCCCCCAGGACAGGGCGGGCTACACCTTC.

This sequence joins TRBV5-1 and TRBJ2-2; D might be TRBD1 (6 bases). Per germline, CDR1 SGHRS and CDR2 YFSETQ. The CDR3 is 17 residues long. Trimming shortened V by 0 bases and J by 1 base, and 13 bases separated the two germline ends. CDR3 in DNA: TGCGCCAGCAGCTTGGGTGGATCGACAGGGAACACCGGGGAGCTGTTTTTT. Translated: CASSLGGSTGNTGELFF.

This clone was observed once. This chain uses TRBV19 with TRBJ1-2; possibly TRBD1 for D (6 bases). From germline, CDR1 is LNHDA and CDR2 SQIVND (reference sequence). This CDR3 comprises 15 residues. V shed 3 bases and J shed 4 bases, with 15 bases lying between them. CDR3 coding DNA: TGTGCCAGTAGTATTCGGCAGGGGTTAAGCTATGGCTACACCTTC. This sequence encodes CASSIRQGLSYGYTF.

This chain links TRBV27 with TRBJ1-1; D gene uncertain. The CDR3 length is 14 residues. Germline lookup yields CDR1 MNHEY and CDR2 SMNVEV (reference sequence). V lost 0 bases, J lost 0 bases, and 5 bases lay in between. In nucleotides, the CDR3 is TGTGCCAGCAGTTTATCCTCGTTGAACACTGAAGCTTTCTTT. Translation: CASSLSSLNTEAFF.

This clone was observed once. The genes are TRBV3-1 (or the pseudogene TRBV3-2) and TRBJ2-1; 11 nucleotides agree with TRBD2. CDR3 length: 16 amino acids. Germline CDR1 is LGHDT and CDR2 is YNNKEL (reference sequence). With 4 bases clipped from V and 3 bases from J, the junction kept 5 bases outside the gene matches. CDR3 amino acids: CASSRGTSGNYNEQFF. DNA of the CDR3: TGTGCCAGCAGCCGAGGGACTAGCGGAAACTACAATGAGCAGTTCTTC.

The chain recombines TRBV7-3 with TRBJ2-3; D perhaps matches TRBD1 (5 bases). This CDR3 comprises 12 residues. V was shortened by 4 bases and J by 6 bases, with 8 bases between the two germline ends. Germline V lookup: CDR1 SGHTA, CDR2 FQGTGA. The CDR3 here is CASSYAGDTQYF. The CDR3 bases are TGTGCCAGCAGCTACGCAGGGGATACGCAGTATTTT.

This chain joins TRBV18 and TRBJ2-1, with 11 bases fitting TRBD2. Germline V CDR1 and CDR2: KGHSH, LQKENI. Trimming removed 1 base from V and 6 bases from J; junction bases left unmatched: 2. The CDR3 has 15 amino acids. CDR3 sequence (DNA): TGTGCCAGCTCACCACTTAGCGGGAGGGCCAATGAGCAGTTCTTC. Translating it yields CASSPLSGRANEQFF.

The chain joins TRBV6-4 to TRBJ2-3; tentatively, D is TRBD2 (5 bases). From germline, CDR1 is MRHNA and CDR2 SNTAGT. Trimming took off 4 bases at V and 1 base at J, with 9 bases between the two ends. This CDR3 region has 14 residues. The CDR3 sequence is CASSAGAGTDTQYF. DNA for the CDR3: TGTGCCAGCAGTGCCGGAGCGGGCACAGATACGCAGTATTTT.

The chain carries TRBV30 and TRBJ1-2, with 7 bases fitting TRBD1. The germline gives CDR1 GTSNPN, CDR2 SVGIG (reference sequence). This CDR3 contains 14 residues. V was pared by 4 bases and J by 2 bases, with 7 bases of the junction left unmatched. The DNA of the CDR3 is TGTGCCTGGATCCAGGACAGGAACAACTATGGCTACACCTTC. This sequence encodes CAWIQDRNNYGYTF.

The chain links TRBV6-5 to TRBJ2-7, with D possibly TRBD2 on 5 matching bases. Germline V gene sequence: CDR1 MNHEY, CDR2 SVGAGI. The CDR3 has 14 residues. V was shortened by 7 bases and J by 3 bases, with 16 bases between the two germline ends. This CDR3 is CASTTPEESYEQYF. The CDR3 coding sequence is TGTGCCAGCACCACCCCGGAGGAGAGCTACGAGCAGTACTTC.

The rearrangement links TRBV7-3 to TRBJ2-5, with D maybe TRBD2 (6 bases). Germline V gives CDR1 SGHTA, CDR2 FQGTGA. V shed 2 bases and J shed 5 bases, with 12 bases lying between them. The CDR3 is made up of 14 amino acids. The CDR3 bases are TGTGCCAGCAGCTTAGGGGGGATCGGGGAGACCCAGTACTTC. It is translated as CASSLGGIGETQYF.